The 9 T cell receptor beta chains given below trace back to one sample, sequenced in a study of shared clonotypes between healthy human individuals. The naive CD8 population came from CD45RO-negative cells selected for CCR7, without terminally differentiated effector memory CD45RA+ cells. Repertoires were generated with immunoSEQ multiplex PCR, while TCRdb's copy carries only in-frame clones and drops some. Counted here are around 2,000,000 clones, approximately 94% occurring once; the ten biggest clones make up over 1.5%. The material sequenced was naive CD8+ T cells from PBMCs. All receptors derive from a man aged 18 to 35 in good health. Some clones in this sample may be carry-over from other donors' samples.

The chain couples TRBV7-9 to TRBJ1-3; D remains ambiguous. V gave up 5 bases and J gave up 1 base, with 12 bases separating them. The CDR3 spans 15 residues. Germline CDR1 reads SEHNR; CDR2 reads FQNEAQ (reference sequence). This CDR3 reads CASSQRTVSGNTIYF. The CDR3 nucleotides read TGTGCCAGCAGCCAGAGGACGGTTTCTGGAAACACCATATATTTT.

This clone came up once. The V call is TRBV27, the J call TRBJ2-7, with 8 bases aligning to TRBD1. The V and J ends lost 6 bases and 3 bases, in that order; junction bases with no gene match: 13. The CDR3 has 16 amino acids. Germline V gene sequence: CDR1 MNHEY, CDR2 SMNVEV (reference sequence). The CDR3 sequence: CASRDSPGTGLYEQYF. CDR3 DNA sequence: TGTGCCAGCAGAGACTCTCCCGGGACAGGCCTCTACGAGCAGTACTTC.

The CDR3 sequence is CASRSGSPGEQYF. As DNA, the CDR3 is TGTGCCAGCAGGAGCGGGTCCCCCGGGGAGCAGTACTTC. This chain uses TRBV7-9 with TRBJ2-7; D is possibly TRBD2 (6 bases). Germline V lookup: CDR1 SEHNR, CDR2 FQNEAQ (reference sequence). The V gene lost 6 bases and the J gene lost 7 bases, with 16 bases spanning the gap. The CDR3 runs to 13 residues.

This chain links TRBV11-2 with TRBJ2-5; 8 bases align to TRBD2. From germline, CDR1 is SGHAT and CDR2 FQNNGV. Trimming at V came to 0 bases and at J to 4 bases, leaving 10 bases not matched to a gene. There are 17 residues in the CDR3. The CDR3 region is CASSLDRAGADIETQYF. DNA for the CDR3: TGTGCCAGCAGCTTAGATCGAGCGGGAGCGGACATAGAGACCCAGTACTTC.

J is TRBJ1-2 and V is TRBV7-9; D not resolved. Trimming stripped 5 bases from V and 2 bases from J, with 12 bases between. Germline lookup yields CDR1 SEHNR and CDR2 FQNEAQ (reference sequence). The CDR3 is made up of 14 amino acids. The CDR3 coding sequence is TGTGCCAGCAGCCCGATCTCCGAAAACTATGGCTACACCTTC. This encodes CASSPISENYGYTF.

V and J are TRBV13 and TRBJ2-7; TRBD1 might be the D (5 bases). The V end lost 2 bases, the J end lost 0 bases, and 11 bases lay between the germline ends. The germline V gene encodes CDR1 PRHDT and CDR2 FYEKMQ (reference sequence). The CDR3 covers 15 residues. In DNA, the CDR3 is TGTGCCAGCAGCTTATCCCGACAGAACTCCTACGAGCAGTACTTC. Residues: CASSLSRQNSYEQYF.

J is TRBJ2-7 and V is TRBV20-1; TRBD2 matches 7 bases. The V gene end was trimmed by 3 bases and the J gene end by 6 bases; junction bases not matched to a gene: 2. Looked up from germline, CDR1 is DFQATT and CDR2 is SNEGSKA (reference sequence). The CDR3 is made up of 11 amino acids. The CDR3 sequence is CSARTSFEQYF. In DNA, the CDR3 is TGCAGTGCTAGGACTAGCTTCGAGCAGTACTTC.

The chain uses TRBV7-3 and TRBJ2-5; a weak D match, TRBD1 (5 bases). Trimming took off 2 bases at V and 5 bases at J, with 18 bases between the two ends. The CDR3 is 16 amino acids. Germline loops: CDR1 SGHTA, CDR2 FQGTGA. As DNA, the CDR3 is TGTGCCAGCAGCTTATCGTGGGGCAGGGATGGGGAGACCCAGTACTTC. Amino acids: CASSLSWGRDGETQYF.

This chain joins TRBV6-6 and TRBJ2-2; D possibly corresponds to TRBD2 (6 bases). This CDR3 contains 15 residues. Germline CDR1 MNHNY, CDR2 SVGAGI (reference sequence). V was pared by 0 bases and J by 1 base, with 6 bases between. The CDR3 loop is CASSYSGGNTGELFF. Here the CDR3 DNA reads TGTGCCAGCAGTTACTCCGGGGGGAACACCGGGGAGCTGTTTTTT.